One sample yielded the 15 T cell receptor beta chains listed below, sequenced in a study of T cell changes during pregnancy in multiple sclerosis. TCRdb's copy holds only in-frame clones and misses some; the assay was immunoSEQ multiplex PCR. The sample has tens of thousands of clones, about 89% seen once. Sample: CD4+ T cells from peripheral blood mononuclear cells, taken in the second trimester of pregnancy. These receptors originate from a female donor with multiple sclerosis, enrolled in a pregnancy study.

This clone was seen once. V and J are TRBV18 and TRBJ2-3; 9 bases agree with TRBD2. V shed 2 bases, J shed 2 bases, and the junction held 8 bases outside the gene matches. CDR1 and CDR2 from the germline V gene are KGHSH and LQKENI. The CDR3 has 17 residues. The CDR3 DNA sequence: TGTGCCAGCTCACCATTAGAGACTAGCGGTTTCACAGATACGCAGTATTTT. Its protein is CASSPLETSGFTDTQYF.

In this sample, this clone turned up a few times. CDR3 loop: CASSLGTDYSNQPQHF. CDR3 in DNA: TGTGCCAGCAGCTTAGGGACAGACTATAGCAATCAGCCCCAGCATTTT. This rearrangement joins TRBV7-2 to TRBJ1-5; possible D gene TRBD1, 6 bases. The germline V and J ends were trimmed by 1 base and 0 bases, with 10 bases remaining between them. This CDR3 comprises 16 residues. Germline CDR1 SGHTA, CDR2 FQGNSA.

The CDR3 sequence is CASRTGTRGNEQFF. The CDR3 DNA reads TGTGCCAGCAGGACCGGGACTAGGGGCAATGAGCAGTTCTTC. J is TRBJ2-1 and V is TRBV28, with TRBD2 matching 8 bases. This CDR3 is 14 amino acids long. The trim removed 6 bases at V and 6 bases at J, leaving 7 bases unmatched. Germline V CDR1 and CDR2: MDHEN, SYDVKM.

This clone was counted once. This rearrangement joins TRBV19 to TRBJ2-5; D not certain. V lost 5 bases and J 0 bases, leaving 10 bases between the germline ends. Germline CDR1 is LNHDA and CDR2 is SQIVND (reference sequence). The CDR3 runs to 14 residues. CDR3 sequence: CASSPRPDQETQYF. The DNA of the CDR3 is TGTGCCAGTAGTCCGAGGCCGGACCAAGAGACCCAGTACTTC.

As DNA, the CDR3 is TGTGCCAGCAGTGAACGGGGGAAGTCGGAGACCCAGTACTTC. Translating gives CASSERGKSETQYF. The chain has TRBV6-1 and TRBJ2-5; D may be TRBD2 (6 bases). V lost 2 bases and J 5 bases, leaving 12 bases between the germline ends. Germline loops: CDR1 MNHNS, CDR2 SASEGT. CDR3 length: 14 amino acids.

A single count supports this clone. The rearrangement links TRBV7-8 to TRBJ1-5; tentatively, D is TRBD1 (6 bases). The germline gives CDR1 SGHVS, CDR2 FQNEAQ. The CDR3 consists of 14 residues. V lost 6 bases and J lost 4, with 13 bases in between. CDR3 sequence: CASRGSGVNQPQHF. The CDR3 DNA reads TGTGCCAGCAGGGGCTCAGGGGTGAATCAGCCCCAGCATTTT.

This chain uses TRBV10-3 with TRBJ2-7; 7 positions agree with TRBD2. This CDR3 spans 12 amino acids. Germline V gene lookup returns CDR1 ENHRY and CDR2 SYGVKD. Trimming took 7 bases from V and 2 from J; bases not matched to a gene: 2. CDR3 loop: CAITSGPYEQYF. CDR3 in DNA: TGTGCCATCACTAGCGGACCCTACGAGCAGTACTTC.

The chain couples TRBV7-9 to TRBJ1-1; no firm D call. This CDR3 has 11 residues. Germline V CDR1 and CDR2: SEHNR, FQNEAQ (reference sequence). The V and J ends lost 7 bases and 4 bases respectively, with 7 bases between them. CDR3 DNA: TGTGCCAGCACCTCCCCCACTGAAGCTTTCTTT. Its protein product is CASTSPTEAFF.

This clone has a handful of counts. The V call is TRBV19, the J call TRBJ2-4; maybe TRBD2 (5 bases). Trimming stripped 9 bases from V and 4 bases from J, with 13 bases between. The CDR3 consists of 13 residues. CDR1 and CDR2 (germline): LNHDA, SQIVND (reference sequence). The CDR3 protein is CASRPREKNIQYF. The CDR3 bases are TGTGCCAGCAGACCCCGGGAAAAAAACATTCAGTACTTC.

This clone was picked up a small number of times. The V gene is TRBV25-1, the J gene TRBJ2-7, with 9 bases identical to TRBD1. After removal of 6 bases from V and 3 bases from J, the junction contained 6 bases not matched to a gene. The CDR3 consists of 14 residues. Germline V gene data show CDR1 as MGHDK and CDR2 as SYGVNS. The CDR3, as DNA: TGTGCCAGCAGCTATGGGACAGGGTACTACGAGCAGTACTTC. It codes for CASSYGTGYYEQYF.

This rearrangement joins TRBV7-3 to TRBJ2-1; tentative D call: TRBD2 (5 bases). The V gene's germline CDR1 is SGHTA and CDR2 FQGTGA. CDR3 length equals 15 residues. V was cut by 2 bases and J by 6 bases, with 14 bases left in between. The CDR3 here is CASSLEGRPLNEQFF. DNA for the CDR3: TGTGCCAGCAGCTTAGAGGGCAGGCCCCTCAATGAGCAGTTCTTC.

This clone came up once. This chain links TRBV6-1 with TRBJ2-1; TRBD2 agrees at 9 bases. The germline gives CDR1 MNHNS, CDR2 SASEGT. The CDR3 is 15 amino acids. Germline trimming cut 2 bases from V and 12 bases from J; bases unmatched to any gene: 11. As DNA, the CDR3 is TGTGCCAGCAGTGAATTAGGCGGGAGGGCTGATTGGCAGTTCTTC. Protein product: CASSELGGRADWQFF.

The chain is built from TRBV4-3 and TRBJ2-1; TRBD2 is a possible D gene (5 bases). The CDR3 runs to 17 residues. Looked up from germline, CDR1 is LGHNA and CDR2 is YSLEER. Trimming removed 4 bases from V and 0 bases from J, with 16 bases in between. As DNA, the CDR3 is TGCGCCAGCAGCCGGACTCAGGTACTGAGCTCCTACAATGAGCAGTTCTTC. It yields the protein CASSRTQVLSSYNEQFF.

V and J are TRBV30 and TRBJ2-7; TRBD2 agrees at 7 bases. V dropped 0 bases and J dropped 2; count of bases not matched to a gene: 7. Per germline, CDR1 GTSNPN and CDR2 SVGIG (reference sequence). The CDR3 totals 15 residues. CDR3 sequence reads: CAWSVRGGGAYEQYF. CDR3 coding DNA: TGTGCCTGGAGTGTACGTGGGGGAGGGGCCTACGAGCAGTACTTC.

The chain uses TRBV2 and TRBJ2-7, with 8 bases matching TRBD2. The CDR3 is 15 residues long. From germline, CDR1 is SNHLY and CDR2 FYNNEI. The ends lost 6 bases at V and 1 base at J; junction bases unmatched: 8. As DNA, the CDR3 is TGTGCCAGCAGATTACGGGAGGGCCTGTCCTACGAGCAGTACTTC. This sequence encodes CASRLREGLSYEQYF. The complete variable domain, with remaining parts taken from reference TRBV2 and TRBJ2-7, reads EPEVTQTPSHQVTQMGQEVILRCVPISNHLYFYWYRQILGQKVEFLVSFYNNEISEKSEIFDDQFSVERPDGSNFTLKIRSTKLEDSAMYFCASRLREGLSYEQYFGPGTRLTVT.